This T cell receptor (beta chain) appears in the sequencing data of a study of T cells in Graves' hyperthyroidism and ophthalmopathy. RNA transcripts were the template for amplifying TCR beta CDR3 regions. When the TCR CDR3 underwent first-round RT-PCR, the HTBI primer set was used. Each CDR3 protein gets one entry after TCRdb re-called the multiplex PCR reads with MiXCR. The table includes 200,000 to 250,000 distinct CDR3 sequences, approximately 23% detected once. Germline V CDR1 and CDR2: MNHEY, SMNVEV (reference sequence). The CDR3 length is 17 residues. Unmatched junction bases numbered 7, after V lost 5 bases and J lost 2 bases.

The rearrangement links TRBV27 to TRBJ2-5, with 14 bases fitting TRBD2. This clonotype was obtained from a woman in her 40s with Graves' ophthalmopathy. The sample comprised blood. The CDR3 spells CASSPRTSGGPQETQYF. CDR3 in DNA: TGTGCCAGCAGTCCCCGGACTAGCGGGGGGCCGCAAGAGACCCAGTACTTC.